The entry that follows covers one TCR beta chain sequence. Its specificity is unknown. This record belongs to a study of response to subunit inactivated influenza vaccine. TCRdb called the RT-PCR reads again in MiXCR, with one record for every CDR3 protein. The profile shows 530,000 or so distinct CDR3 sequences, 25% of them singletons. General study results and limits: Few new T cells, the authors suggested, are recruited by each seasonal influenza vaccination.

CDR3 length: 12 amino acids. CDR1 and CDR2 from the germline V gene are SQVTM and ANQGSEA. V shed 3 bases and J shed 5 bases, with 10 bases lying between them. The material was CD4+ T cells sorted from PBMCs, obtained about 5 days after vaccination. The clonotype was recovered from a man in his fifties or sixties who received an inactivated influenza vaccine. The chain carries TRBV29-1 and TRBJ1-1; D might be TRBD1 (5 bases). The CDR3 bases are TGCAGCGTTGACAGGGCAGGGACTGAAGCTTTCTTT. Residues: CSVDRAGTEAFF.